The 9 T cell receptor beta chains below were found in one sample sequenced in a study of OX40 agonist ivuxolimab in advanced cancers. Method: immunoSEQ multiplex PCR; TCRdb's copy keeps in-frame clones and lacks some. The table lists some 52,000 clones, 80% to 95% of them singletons. Here the sequenced sample was CD4+ or CD8+ T cells sorted from blood, taken in a trial of the OX40 agonist ivuxolimab. These TCRs come from an adult with an advanced solid tumor such as melanoma, head and neck, liver or kidney cancer.

The rearrangement links TRBV7-9 to TRBJ2-1; perhaps TRBD2 as D (6 bases). In germline, CDR1 is SEHNR, CDR2 FQNEAQ (reference sequence). The length of the CDR3 is 15 residues. Trimming pared 1 base from V and 6 bases from J, leaving 13 bases between. CDR3 amino acids: CASSLVAGSANEQFF. DNA for the CDR3: TGTGCCAGCAGCTTAGTAGCCGGGAGTGCCAATGAGCAGTTCTTC.

In its sample, this clone was seen once. V is TRBV6-5 and J is TRBJ2-7, with 10 bases matching TRBD2. V was clipped by 8 bases and J by 7 bases; unmatched bases: 11. CDR1 is MNHEY, CDR2 SVGAGI, per germline. This CDR3 has 14 residues. DNA of the CDR3: TGTGCCAGCTCTCGAGCGGGAGGGCCTAGGGAGCAGTACTTC. This encodes CASSRAGGPREQYF.

The chain recombines TRBV27 with TRBJ2-1; 8 nucleotides match TRBD1. This CDR3 is 15 amino acids long. Germline V CDR1 and CDR2: MNHEY, SMNVEV (reference sequence). V gave up 4 bases and J gave up 2 bases; unmatched junction bases: 4. Written as DNA, the CDR3 is TGTGCCAGCAGTTCTGGGACAGGCGCCTACAATGAGCAGTTCTTC. Protein product: CASSSGTGAYNEQFF.

The V call is TRBV4-1, the J call TRBJ2-1; D remains ambiguous. The V gene lost 0 bases and the J gene lost 16 bases, with 16 bases spanning the gap. The CDR3 is 13 residues long. Germline V gene data show CDR1 as MGHRA and CDR2 as YSYEKL. Written as DNA, the CDR3 is TGCGCCAGCAGCCAAGATCGGAGCCCCCTTTTATTCTTC. Residues: CASSQDRSPLLFF.

This chain links TRBV7-9 with TRBJ2-5; D call uncertain. Germline CDR1 is SEHNR and CDR2 is FQNEAQ (reference sequence). V was clipped by 5 bases and J by 2 bases, with 12 bases between them. The CDR3 sequence is 14 residues long. The CDR3 protein is CASSPPTPQETQYF. DNA for the CDR3: TGTGCCAGCAGCCCTCCGACACCTCAAGAGACCCAGTACTTC.

The V gene is TRBV7-2, the J gene TRBJ2-5; unclear D gene. The V gene's germline CDR1 is SGHTA and CDR2 FQGNSA. The germline V and J ends were trimmed by 0 bases and 0 bases, with 8 bases remaining between them. CDR3 length: 15 amino acids. The CDR3 region is CASSLARSYQETQYF. The CDR3 DNA reads as TGTGCCAGCAGCTTAGCCAGGTCATACCAAGAGACCCAGTACTTC.

The CDR3 nucleotides are TGTGCCAGCAGCCTAGGGGAGGGACTAGCGGGAGGCTACGAGCAGTACTTC. It translates to CASSLGEGLAGGYEQYF. V and J are TRBV9 and TRBJ2-7; 15 bases match TRBD2. CDR1 and CDR2 from the germline V gene are SGDLS and YYNGEE. With V trimmed by 4 bases and J by 3 bases, 8 bases remained unmatched. The CDR3 sequence is 17 residues long.

V and J are TRBV5-1 and TRBJ2-7; D is unresolved. V was clipped by 7 bases and J by 2 bases, with 19 bases between them. The germline V gene encodes CDR1 SGHRS and CDR2 YFSETQ. This CDR3 contains 15 residues. The CDR3 region is CASAPRQPGTYEQYF. CDR3 DNA: TGCGCCAGCGCCCCCCGGCAGCCAGGTACCTACGAGCAGTACTTC.

This chain joins TRBV28 and TRBJ2-2, with 15 bases aligning to TRBD2. The CDR3 consists of 18 residues. CDR1 is MDHEN and CDR2 is SYDVKM in the germline V gene. J gave up 4 bases and V 3 bases, and 6 bases lay outside the gene matches. CDR3 protein: CASSFRTSGRDITGELFF. The CDR3 coding sequence is TGTGCCAGCAGTTTCCGGACTAGCGGGAGGGACATCACCGGGGAGCTGTTTTTT.